Shown below are 23 T cell receptor beta chains from a single sample sequenced in a study of radiotherapy plus CTLA-4 blockade in lung cancer. Method: immunoSEQ multiplex PCR; TCRdb's copy keeps in-frame clones and lacks some. This sample has some 33,000 clones, with around 70% found just once. Sequenced material: peripheral blood, taken from a patient treated with radiotherapy plus ipilimumab. These receptors were obtained from a human donor with non-small cell lung cancer whose response to radiotherapy plus ipilimumab could not be evaluated.

This chain uses TRBV5-5 with TRBJ1-2, with unresolved D. Germline CDR1 and CDR2: SGHKS and YYEKEE (reference sequence). Trimming cost V 4 bases and J 10 bases, with 14 bases left between them. The length of the CDR3 is 12 residues. The CDR3 bases are TGTGCCAGCAGCCCTATTATCTATCCCTACACCTTC. It yields the protein CASSPIIYPYTF.

J is TRBJ2-1 and V is TRBV6-1; possible D gene TRBD2, 5 bases. Looked up from germline, CDR1 is MNHNS and CDR2 is SASEGT. The CDR3 is made up of 13 amino acids. V was pared by 6 bases and J by 8 bases, with 14 bases between. DNA of the CDR3: TGTGCCAGCAGGGTCAGTAGTAGCGATGAGCAGTTCTTC. Translation gives CASRVSSSDEQFF.

The CDR3 protein is CSVEDEQRQGGNEQFF. CDR3 DNA sequence: TGCAGCGTTGAAGATGAGCAGCGTCAAGGGGGCAATGAGCAGTTCTTC. The gene calls are TRBV29-1 and TRBJ2-1; D might be TRBD1 (6 bases). CDR3 size: 16 residues. Germline V gives CDR1 SQVTM, CDR2 ANQGSEA. V dropped 0 bases and J dropped 6 bases, with 18 bases sitting between them.

The rearrangement uses TRBV5-4 and TRBJ2-3, with 7 bases that match TRBD2. Germline values: CDR1 SGHNT, CDR2 YYREEE (reference sequence). This CDR3 contains 14 residues. Trimming took 5 bases from V and 1 from J; bases not matched to a gene: 4. In DNA form, the CDR3 reads TGTGCCAGCAGACGTACTAGCGGCACAGATACGCAGTATTTT. Translated: CASRRTSGTDTQYF.

This chain joins TRBV6-5 and TRBJ1-5; weak D call: TRBD1 (6 bases). Trimming removed 7 bases from V and 6 bases from J, with 13 bases in between. The CDR3 contains 13 residues. CDR1 is MNHEY, CDR2 SVGAGI, per germline. The CDR3 sequence is CASNRDIGQPQHF. The CDR3 region has the DNA TGTGCCAGCAATCGGGACATAGGTCAGCCCCAGCATTTT.

The CDR3 reads CASSETGGNQPQHF. For the CDR3, the DNA is TGCGCCAGCAGCGAAACAGGGGGCAATCAGCCCCAGCATTTT. The chain has TRBV5-1 and TRBJ1-5; TRBD1 agrees at 7 bases. The CDR3 sequence is 14 residues long. J lost 2 bases, V lost 4 bases, and 3 bases had no gene match. Germline V gene lookup returns CDR1 SGHRS and CDR2 YFSETQ.

The chain recombines TRBV6-6 with TRBJ2-5; D is ambiguous. Germline loops: CDR1 MNHNY, CDR2 SVGAGI (reference sequence). The CDR3 spans 14 residues. The V end lost 6 bases, the J end lost 5 bases, and 16 bases lay between the germline ends. CDR3 in DNA: TGTGCCAGCAGGGGCAACGACGTTTCGGAGACCCAGTACTTC. Amino acids: CASRGNDVSETQYF.

The rearrangement links TRBV27 to TRBJ2-7; 9 positions match TRBD1. This CDR3 comprises 13 residues. V lost 5 bases to trimming and J lost 6 bases; unmatched junction nucleotides: 5. Germline assignment: CDR1 MNHEY and CDR2 SMNVEV (reference sequence). The CDR3 here is CASSRQGGFEQYF. Here the CDR3 DNA reads TGTGCCAGCAGTAGACAGGGGGGATTCGAGCAGTACTTC.

The gene calls are TRBV19 and TRBJ2-1; TRBD2 agrees at 14 bases. The junction had 1 base not matched to a gene; V was cut back by 6 bases and J by 3 bases. The germline CDR1 and CDR2 sequences are LNHDA and SQIVND (reference sequence). The CDR3 has 15 residues. DNA for the CDR3: TGTGCCAGTAGAGGGACTAGCGGGAGCTACAATGAGCAGTTCTTC. Protein: CASRGTSGSYNEQFF.

The V call is TRBV30, the J call TRBJ1-4; the D gene is possibly TRBD1 (6 bases). The CDR3 length is 17 residues. V was trimmed by 0 bases and J by 8 bases, leaving 22 bases between them. Germline CDR1 GTSNPN, CDR2 SVGIG (reference sequence). Written as DNA, the CDR3 is TGTGCCTGGAGTGTAAAGATTAGGGGACAAAATCGGGAAAAACTGTTTTTT. Amino acids: CAWSVKIRGQNREKLFF.

The count of this clone is one. The CDR3 protein is CASSLWQGQGSPLHF. Here the CDR3 DNA reads TGCGCCAGCAGCTTGTGGCAGGGGCAGGGTTCACCCCTCCACTTT. The chain employs TRBV5-1 and TRBJ1-6; the D gene is possibly TRBD1 (6 bases). The CDR3 runs 15 residues. CDR1 is SGHRS and CDR2 is YFSETQ in the germline V gene. V gave up 1 base and J gave up 9 bases, with 14 bases separating them.

This clone was picked up a small number of times. The chain carries TRBV6-6 and TRBJ2-7, with D possibly TRBD1 on 6 matching bases. The CDR3 loop spans 13 amino acids. The V and J ends lost 8 bases and 0 bases respectively, with 11 bases between them. The germline gives CDR1 MNHNY, CDR2 SVGAGI (reference sequence). CDR3 protein: CASCRGSSYEQYF. The CDR3 DNA reads TGTGCCAGCTGCAGGGGTAGCTCCTACGAGCAGTACTTC.

A word on this clone: Its ends do not fully match the called genes, so a read error is possible. This chain links TRBV6-5 with TRBJ2-1; D is ambiguous. Germline CDR1 and CDR2: MNHEY and SVGAGI. This CDR3 spans 14 amino acids. The CDR3 sequence is CASSLTTTYSEQFF. CDR3 nucleotide sequence: TGTGCCAGCAGTCTCACAACGACCTACAGTGAGCAGTTCTTC.

The chain employs TRBV4-3 and TRBJ1-4, with TRBD1 matching over 7 bases. In germline, CDR1 is LGHNA, CDR2 YSLEER. The ends lost 0 bases at V and 8 bases at J; junction bases unmatched: 18. The CDR3 has 19 residues. CDR3 loop: CASSQEGGGLRGHREKLFF. The CDR3 region has the DNA TGCGCCAGCAGCCAAGAAGGCGGTGGCTTAAGGGGGCACAGGGAAAAACTGTTTTTT.

This clone has just a few counts. The chain is built from TRBV4-3 and TRBJ1-1, with 8 positions matching TRBD1. The CDR3 length is 15 residues. V lost 4 bases, J lost 2 bases, and 6 bases stayed unmatched. The germline CDR1 and CDR2 sequences are LGHNA and YSLEER. CDR3 region: CASSPGTGPNTEAFF. The CDR3 DNA reads as TGCGCCAGCAGCCCCGGGACAGGTCCTAACACTGAAGCTTTCTTT.

This sequence joins TRBV6-1 and TRBJ2-3; D ambiguous. Trimming pared 7 bases from V and 4 bases from J, leaving 9 bases between. Germline V gives CDR1 MNHNS, CDR2 SASEGT. The CDR3 has 12 amino acids. The CDR3: CASTFGPDTQYF. DNA for the CDR3: TGTGCCAGCACATTTGGGCCAGATACGCAGTATTTT.

The chain recombines TRBV5-4 with TRBJ2-7, with 9 bases identical to TRBD1. The germline V gene has CDR1 SGHNT and CDR2 YYREEE (reference sequence). The CDR3 extends over 17 amino acids. V lost 1 base, J lost 3 bases, and 11 bases stayed unmatched. The CDR3 bases are TGTGCCAGCAGCTTGAAGGGGGGACAGGGTGTGCTCTACGAGCAGTACTTC. It is translated as CASSLKGGQGVLYEQYF.

The chain employs TRBV28 and TRBJ1-3, with D maybe TRBD1 (6 bases). Germline CDR1 is MDHEN and CDR2 is SYDVKM. Trimming removed 6 bases at V and 0 bases at J, with 9 bases between. This CDR3 comprises 14 residues. CDR3 protein: CASRDSYSGNTIYF. The DNA for the CDR3 is TGTGCCAGCAGGGACAGTTACTCTGGAAACACCATATATTTT.

The chain uses TRBV7-6 and TRBJ2-3; weak D call: TRBD2 (5 bases). This CDR3 contains 16 residues. Looked up from germline, CDR1 is SGHVS and CDR2 is FNYEAQ. V was shortened by 1 base and J by 6 bases, with 17 bases between the two germline ends. The CDR3 coding sequence is TGTGCCAGCAGCTTAGAAGGACTCCTAAGGGCGGATACGCAGTATTTT. It codes for CASSLEGLLRADTQYF.

The gene calls are TRBV27 and TRBJ1-1, with 12 positions matching TRBD1. There are 15 residues in the CDR3. The germline V gene encodes CDR1 MNHEY and CDR2 SMNVEV (reference sequence). The CDR3 nucleotides are TGTGACTCCTCGGGACAGGGGGCGTCGAACACTGAAGCTTTCTTT. Translating gives CDSSGQGASNTEAFF.

The chain links TRBV5-1 to TRBJ2-7; 8 nucleotides align to TRBD1. With 4 bases clipped from V and 2 bases from J, the junction kept 8 bases outside the gene matches. Looked up from germline, CDR1 is SGHRS and CDR2 is YFSETQ. This CDR3 contains 15 residues. CDR3 protein: CASSPGGGGAYEQYF. CDR3 in DNA: TGCGCCAGCAGCCCAGGGGGCGGAGGAGCCTACGAGCAGTACTTC.

The rearrangement uses TRBV4-1 and TRBJ1-2; the D is unclear. Trimming cost V 3 bases and J 7 bases, with 12 bases left between them. Looked up from germline, CDR1 is MGHRA and CDR2 is YSYEKL. This CDR3 has 13 amino acids. The CDR3 coding sequence is TGCGCCAGCAGCCAGGACTTTGCAGGTGGCTACACCTTC. Translation: CASSQDFAGGYTF.

Sample share makes this clone medium-sized. The V call is TRBV5-6, the J call TRBJ2-7; 7 bases agree with TRBD1. J was trimmed by 2 bases and V by 2 bases; bases with no gene match: 7. This CDR3 spans 15 amino acids. From germline, CDR1 is SGHDT and CDR2 YYEEEE. The CDR3 loop reads CASSFPGQNPYEQYF. In DNA, the CDR3 is TGTGCCAGCAGCTTCCCGGGACAGAACCCCTACGAGCAGTACTTC. The variable domain in full, completed from reference TRBV5-6 and TRBJ2-7, reads DAGVTQSPTHLIKTRGQQVTLRCSPKSGHDTVSWYQQALGQGPQFIFQYYEEEERQRGNFPDRFSGHQFPNYSSELNVNALLLGDSALYLCASSFPGQNPYEQYFGPGTRLTVT.